This TCR beta chain was observed in a study of blood T cell repertoires in COVID-19. Across the whole study: Both acute and convalescent COVID-19 samples were obtained from the United States, Italy and Spain. From T cells, B-cell-depleted T cells, or PBMCs came the material, which was cDNA or gDNA.

Clones were read by immunoSEQ multiplex PCR, and TCRdb kept only the in-frame ones, dropping some. Here the sample spans tens of thousands of clones, about four fifths being singletons. This clone was seen once. Other nucleotide sequences from this sample produce the same CDR3. Sequencing was done on a sample of peripheral blood. This clonotype was sampled from a man between 65 and 85 years old with COVID-19, enrolled during active disease.

This CDR3 reads CASSVGGSDTEAFF. In nucleotides, the CDR3 is TGTGCCAGCAGCGTTGGGGGGAGCGACACTGAAGCTTTCTTT. The chain joins TRBV9 to TRBJ1-1; D is possibly TRBD1 (5 bases). This CDR3 contains 14 residues. Germline V gives CDR1 SGDLS, CDR2 YYNGEE. V lost 2 bases and J 3 bases, leaving 11 bases between the germline ends. Complete variable domain (other parts from reference TRBV9 and TRBJ1-1): DSGVTQTPKHLITATGQRVTLRCSPRSGDLSVYWYQQSLDQGLQFLIQYYNGEERAKGNILERFSAQQFPDLHSELNLSSLELGDSALYFCASSVGGSDTEAFFGQGTRLTVV.